Shown below are 15 T cell receptor beta chains from a single sample sequenced in a study of CD8 T cells in Susac syndrome. With random hexamers, 0.5 to 1 ug RNA was reverse transcribed. TCRdb re-called the immunoSEQ multiplex PCR reads with MiXCR, one entry per CDR3 protein. Altogether around 120,000 distinct CDR3 sequences are present, roughly 94% being singletons, with the ten largest covering about 0.13%. Sequencing was performed on CD4+ T cells from PBMCs. The receptors were sampled from a human donor with multiple sclerosis.

The V gene is TRBV3-1, the J gene TRBJ1-6; a possible D gene is TRBD1 (5 bases). This CDR3 has 16 residues. Germline CDR1 is LGHDT and CDR2 is YNNKEL (reference sequence). V lost 4 bases to trimming and J lost 4 bases, with 14 bases between them. The CDR3 DNA follows: TGTGCCAGCAGCCGGATAAGGGGATCTTATAATTCACCCCTCCACTTT. Its protein product is CASSRIRGSYNSPLHF. The variable domain in full, completed from reference TRBV3-1 and TRBJ1-6, reads DTAVSQTPKYLVTQMGNDKSIKCEQNLGHDTMYWYKQDSKKFLKIMFSYNNKELIINETVPNRFSPKSPDKAHLNLHINSLELGDSAVYFCASSRIRGSYNSPLHFGNGTRLTVT.

The V and J genes are TRBV5-1 and TRBJ1-1, with no clear D. This CDR3 region has 14 residues. Trimming removed 4 bases at V and 4 bases at J, with 14 bases between. Germline V gene data show CDR1 as SGHRS and CDR2 as YFSETQ. CDR3 DNA: TGCGCCAGCAGCCAGATAAAGGGTGGCACTGAAGCTTTCTTT. Its protein is CASSQIKGGTEAFF.

This clonotype was seen once. V and J are TRBV12-3 or TRBV12-4 and TRBJ2-7; TRBD2 matches 8 bases. V dropped 4 bases and J dropped 2; count of bases not matched to a gene: 7. The CDR3 contains 15 residues. In DNA form, the CDR3 reads TGTGCCAGCAGTTCGGGAGGGACATCTCCCTACGAGCAGTACTTC. It translates to CASSSGGTSPYEQYF.

The table lists this clonotype with a count of one. The V call is TRBV7-2, the J call TRBJ2-1, with a possible D match to TRBD1 (5 bases). V gave up 2 bases and J gave up 4 bases, with 12 bases separating them. CDR3 length equals 15 residues. Germline V gene lookup returns CDR1 SGHTA and CDR2 FQGNSA. CDR3 amino acids: CASSLQGRMYNEQFF. CDR3 sequence (DNA): TGTGCCAGCAGCTTACAGGGAAGAATGTACAATGAGCAGTTCTTC.

In nucleotides, the CDR3 is TGCAGCGTGGGTTTAGGGATCAATCAGCCCCAGCATTTT. Its translation is CSVGLGINQPQHF. V is TRBV29-1 and J is TRBJ1-5, with no clear D. This CDR3 spans 13 amino acids. V was shortened by 6 bases and J by 3 bases, with 12 bases between the two germline ends. Per the germline V gene, CDR1 is SQVTM and CDR2 is ANQGSEA.

With regard to this clonotype: One end of the junction is discordant with germline, which a read error may explain. V gene TRBV24-1 combines with J gene TRBJ1-1; no firm D call. This CDR3 spans 13 amino acids. CDR1 and CDR2 from the germline V gene are KGHDR and SFDVKD. CDR3 amino acids: CATSDRRNTEAFF. Written as DNA, the CDR3 is TGTGCCACCAGTGATCGCAGGAACACTGAAGCCTTCTTT.

This chain connects TRBV5-6 to TRBJ1-6; tentative D call: TRBD1 (6 bases). Trimming removed 3 bases from V and 6 bases from J, with 16 bases in between. The CDR3 contains 16 residues. CDR1 SGHDT and CDR2 YYEEEE come from the germline V gene. The CDR3 loop reads CASSSLQGLGNSPLHF. The CDR3 nucleotides read TGTGCCAGCAGCTCCCTTCAGGGGCTCGGTAATTCACCCCTCCACTTT.

J is TRBJ2-1 and V is TRBV6-2 or TRBV6-3; no firm D call. Germline lookup yields CDR1 MNHEY and CDR2 SVGEGT. This CDR3 has 11 amino acids. Between the trimmed V and J ends, which lost 7 bases and 8 bases, there was a span of 9 bases. CDR3 amino acids: CASTHLDEQFF. CDR3 DNA: TGTGCCAGCACCCACCTAGATGAGCAGTTCTTC.

This chain uses TRBV25-1 with TRBJ1-1; the match to TRBD1 covers 10 bases. V was clipped by 1 base and J by 6 bases; unmatched bases: 5. Germline lookup yields CDR1 MGHDK and CDR2 SYGVNS. The CDR3 loop spans 15 amino acids. The CDR3 DNA is TGTGCCAGCAGTGAATCCGGGACAGGGGCGCCTGAAGCTTTCTTT. Translating gives CASSESGTGAPEAFF.

The count of this clonotype is one. This rearrangement joins TRBV19 to TRBJ2-7; TRBD1 might be the D (5 bases). V lost 8 bases and J lost 3, with 14 bases in between. The CDR3 runs to 13 residues. Germline V gene data show CDR1 as LNHDA and CDR2 as SQIVND (reference sequence). CDR3 loop: CASRQTSSYEQYF. CDR3 coding DNA: TGTGCCAGTCGACAGACCTCGAGCTACGAGCAGTACTTC.

The rearrangement uses TRBV11-2 and TRBJ1-2, with TRBD1 as a possible D gene (5 bases). CDR3 length: 17 amino acids. Germline values: CDR1 SGHAT, CDR2 FQNNGV. Trimming cost V 2 bases and J 2 bases, with 18 bases left between them. CDR3 nucleotide sequence: TGTGCCAGCAGCTTACCCGCCGGGCAGGGCCCAAACTATGGCTACACCTTC. Protein product: CASSLPAGQGPNYGYTF.

This chain links TRBV5-1 with TRBJ2-7; no clear D gene. Per germline, CDR1 SGHRS and CDR2 YFSETQ. V was clipped by 0 bases and J by 7 bases, with 11 bases between them. The length of the CDR3 is 13 residues. CDR3 region: CASSLAPSEEQYF. The DNA of the CDR3 is TGCGCCAGCAGCTTGGCCCCGTCTGAGGAGCAGTACTTC.

Only one count was recorded for this clonotype. This chain links TRBV6-2 or TRBV6-3 with TRBJ2-5; no clear D gene. The CDR3 has 13 amino acids. V shed 7 bases and J shed 6 bases, with 15 bases lying between them. CDR1 and CDR2 (germline): MNHEY, SVGEGT. CDR3 amino acids: CASTLDGVKTQYF. The DNA for the CDR3 is TGTGCCAGCACCCTAGACGGTGTGAAGACCCAGTACTTC.

CDR3 coding DNA: TGTGCCAGCAGCTTAGACGGGGGGGCCTACATTCAGTACTTC. Amino acids: CASSLDGGAYIQYF. V gene TRBV7-3 combines with J gene TRBJ2-4; TRBD2 matches 8 bases. V lost 2 bases and J lost 8; bases outside the gene matches: 5. The V gene's germline CDR1 is SGHTA and CDR2 FQGTGA. This CDR3 is built from 14 residues.

The V gene is TRBV6-2 or TRBV6-3, the J gene TRBJ2-1, with 12 bases that match TRBD2. Germline CDR1 and CDR2: MNHEY and SVGEGT. This CDR3 is built from 17 residues. The ends lost 2 bases at V and 5 bases at J; junction bases unmatched: 7. CDR3 loop: CASSYGAWTSGDNEQFF. The CDR3, as DNA: TGTGCCAGCAGTTACGGGGCCTGGACTAGCGGGGACAATGAGCAGTTCTTC.